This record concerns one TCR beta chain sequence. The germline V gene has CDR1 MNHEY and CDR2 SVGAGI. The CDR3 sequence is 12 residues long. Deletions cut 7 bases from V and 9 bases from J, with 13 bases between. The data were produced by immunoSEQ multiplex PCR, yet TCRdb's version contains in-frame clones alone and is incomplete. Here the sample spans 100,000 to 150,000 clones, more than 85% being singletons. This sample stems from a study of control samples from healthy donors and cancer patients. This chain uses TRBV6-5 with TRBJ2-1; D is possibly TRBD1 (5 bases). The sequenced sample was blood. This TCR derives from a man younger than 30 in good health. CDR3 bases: TGTGCCAGCACCCTGGGGCTAACTGAGCAGTTCTTC. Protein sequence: CASTLGLTEQFF.